The sample holds a few counts of the clone carrying this TCR beta chain. These data come from a study of blood T cells in healthy people across ages. The CDR3 runs to 16 residues. Germline V gene data show CDR1 as PRHDT and CDR2 as FYEKMQ (reference sequence). The ends were cut back, 4 bases at V and 0 bases at J, with 16 bases in the middle. With a J-beta primer mix and a sample-barcoded 5' primer, a second PCR ran 7 to 11 cycles. TCRdb re-derived calls from the 5' RACE reads in MiXCR, one entry per CDR3 protein. The table shows about 720,000 distinct CDR3 sequences, with about a fifth occurring only once. Isolation recovered at least 6.5 million PBMCs from every sample.

This sequence joins TRBV13 and TRBJ2-7, with a weak D call TRBD1 (6 bases). The sequence derives from a man between 65 and 80 years old in good health. The sequencing input was blood. This CDR3 reads CASSSIPGQDSYEQYF. CDR3 sequence (DNA): TGTGCCAGCAGCTCTATTCCGGGACAAGACTCCTACGAGCAGTACTTC.